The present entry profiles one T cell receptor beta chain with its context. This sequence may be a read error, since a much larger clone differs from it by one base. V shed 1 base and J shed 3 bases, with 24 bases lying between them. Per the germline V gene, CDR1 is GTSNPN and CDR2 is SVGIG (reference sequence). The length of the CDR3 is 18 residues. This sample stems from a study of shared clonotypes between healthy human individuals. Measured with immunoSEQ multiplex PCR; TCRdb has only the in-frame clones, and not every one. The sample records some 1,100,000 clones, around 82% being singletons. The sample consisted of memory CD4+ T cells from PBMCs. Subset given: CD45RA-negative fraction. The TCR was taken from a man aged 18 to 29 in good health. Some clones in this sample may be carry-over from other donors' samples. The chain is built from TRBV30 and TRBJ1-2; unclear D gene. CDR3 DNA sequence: TGTGCCTGGAGTGATCTCTCCCTTCCGGGCAGACTCGACTATGGCTACACCTTC. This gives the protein CAWSDLSLPGRLDYGYTF.